What follows describes a single T cell receptor beta chain. No cognate antigen has been identified for it. Base qualities are not recorded, but no much larger clone differs from it by a single base. This record belongs to a study of blood T cell repertoires in COVID-19 (dated by TCRdb to about 2020). Regarding the study in general: Samples from collaborators originated in the United States, Italy and Spain and spanned both the acute and convalescent phases of COVID-19. The material from the prospective study consisted of cDNA or gDNA derived from T cells, B-cell-depleted T cells, or PBMCs. The dataset comprised deeply sampled blood TCRbeta repertoires from subjects exposed to, actively infected with, or recovered from COVID-19. The repertoires were released in a freely available public database intended as a resource for research on the immune response to SARS-CoV-2. Samples came from the ongoing ImmuneRACE study (first 160 participants) plus 1,254 subjects from 6 global collaborators. Sample metadata almost always included a de-identified subject ID, COVID-19 status, age in years and sex. Where available, HLA class I and class II types were taken from metadata supplied by the sample provider and were not determined by assay-based typing. Broad study findings and their caveats: The quantity of clinical and demographic metadata differed by source and by participant and was supplied without curation.

CDR1 MNHEY and CDR2 SMNVEV were looked up in the germline V gene (reference sequence). A distance of 9 bases separates the germline ends of V and J, which lose 6 bases and 9 bases respectively. The CDR3, cysteine through phenylalanine, is 12 amino acids long. Just CDR3 DNA is preserved here, 36 bases in frame from base 1. Participants in the prospective study were aged about 18 to 95 years, lived in 20 to 25 United States geographic areas, and enrolled through a virtual design. To assign participants to cohorts, the prospective study relied on clinical history that participants themselves reported in a screening survey and a study questionnaire. Mobile phlebotomists in the prospective study collected whole blood, serum and a nasopharyngeal or oropharyngeal swab from every participant. Additional blood draws and questionnaires over an approximately two-month period could optionally be provided by prospective study participants. Prospective study blood samples were shipped either frozen or at room temperature before DNA extraction.

TCRbeta CDR3 regions were amplified from genomic DNA by means of the immunoSEQ Assay, a bias-controlled multiplex PCR. In the original analysis: Nucleated cell counts per sample were estimated from amplification of reference gene primers within the assay. To quantify the absolute abundance of each unique TCRbeta CDR3 rearrangement, sequence reads were collapsed and filtered. For each sample, productive Simpson clonality was calculated as the square root of Simpson's diversity index over productive rearrangements. Here the immuneACCESS table is served through TCRdb, limited to in-frame sequences with V and J called. Missing clones are a known gap in these copies; in checked studies unresolved V genes cover under half, and the rest lacks a known reason. For V, J and clone size, that table is used; D and trimming come from the DNA. The sample table records 300,000 to 350,000 clones; nearly 90% of these occur just once. 3.5% to 4.5% of the sample comes from the top ten.

The material sequenced was PBMCs or T cells enriched from blood (not recorded which). This sequence was found in a woman under 30 with acute COVID-19. This chain is built from TRBV27 and TRBJ1-6, with a tentative D gene TRBD1 over 6 matching bases. The DNA sequence is as follows: TGTGCCAGCAGACAGGGTGGTTCACCCCTCCACTTT. It translates to CASRQGGSPLHF.